This TCR beta chain was sequenced for a study of cytomegalovirus exposure and HLA in healthy donors. Study at large: Falling in the Caucasian-associated ancestry cluster were approximately 84% of 398 genotyped donors.

PCR employed 60 Vbeta and 13 Jbeta primers. The table came from immunoSEQ multiplex PCR; TCRdb's copy has only in-frame clones and leaves some out. The sample totals around 74,000 clones. As regards this clone: Its target is not known.

In germline, CDR1 is SGHDT, CDR2 YYEEEE. This CDR3 spans 14 amino acids. The V and J ends lost 2 bases and 7 bases respectively, with 13 bases between them. Study observations and caveats: Cytomegalovirus-associated status was assigned to some 160 TCR beta chains. A classifier reportedly called cytomegalovirus status with high sensitivity and specificity. The analysis excluded some indistinguishable V segments, including TRBV6-2 and TRBV6-3.

The TCR comes from a man aged 45-60 years in good health and CMV-seropositive. The specimen sequenced was PBMCs. The V and J genes are TRBV5-6 and TRBJ1-5; tentatively, D is TRBD1 (6 bases). As DNA, the CDR3 is TGTGCCAGCAGCTTACTTGGGACATCCCAGCCCCAGCATTTT. This translates into CASSLLGTSQPQHF.